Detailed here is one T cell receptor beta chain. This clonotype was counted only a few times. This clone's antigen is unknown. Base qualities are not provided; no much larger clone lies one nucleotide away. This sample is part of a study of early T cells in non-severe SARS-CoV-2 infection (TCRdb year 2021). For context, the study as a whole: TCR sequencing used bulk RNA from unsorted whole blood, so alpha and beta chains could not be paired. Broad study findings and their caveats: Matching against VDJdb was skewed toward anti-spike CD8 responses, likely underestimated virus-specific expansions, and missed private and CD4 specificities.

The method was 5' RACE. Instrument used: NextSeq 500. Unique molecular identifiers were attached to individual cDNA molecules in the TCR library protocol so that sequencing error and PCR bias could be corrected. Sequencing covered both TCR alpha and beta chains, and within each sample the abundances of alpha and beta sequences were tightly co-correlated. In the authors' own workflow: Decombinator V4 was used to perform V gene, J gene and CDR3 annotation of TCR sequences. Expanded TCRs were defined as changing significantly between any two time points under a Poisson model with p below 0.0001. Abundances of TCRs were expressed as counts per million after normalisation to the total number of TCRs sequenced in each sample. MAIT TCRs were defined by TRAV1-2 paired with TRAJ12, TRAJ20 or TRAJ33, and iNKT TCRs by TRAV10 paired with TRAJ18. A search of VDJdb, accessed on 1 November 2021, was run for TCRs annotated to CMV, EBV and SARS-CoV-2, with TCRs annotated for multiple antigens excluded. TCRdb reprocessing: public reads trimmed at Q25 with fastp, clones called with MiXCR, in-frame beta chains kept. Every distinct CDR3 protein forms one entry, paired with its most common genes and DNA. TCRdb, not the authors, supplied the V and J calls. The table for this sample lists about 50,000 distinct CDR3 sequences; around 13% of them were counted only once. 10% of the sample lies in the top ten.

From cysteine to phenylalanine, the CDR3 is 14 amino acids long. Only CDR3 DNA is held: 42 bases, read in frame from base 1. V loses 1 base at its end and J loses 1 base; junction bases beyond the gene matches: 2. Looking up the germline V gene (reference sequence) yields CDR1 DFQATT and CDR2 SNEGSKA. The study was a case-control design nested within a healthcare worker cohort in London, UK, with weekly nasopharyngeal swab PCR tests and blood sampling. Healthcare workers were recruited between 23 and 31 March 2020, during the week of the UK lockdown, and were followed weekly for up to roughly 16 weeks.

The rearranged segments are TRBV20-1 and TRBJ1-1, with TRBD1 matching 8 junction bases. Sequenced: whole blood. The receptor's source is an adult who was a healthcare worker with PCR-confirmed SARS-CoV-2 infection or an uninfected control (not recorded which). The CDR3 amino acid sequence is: CSARARGPNTEAFF. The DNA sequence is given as TGCAGTGCTAGAGCCAGGGGGCCGAACACTGAAGCTTTCTTT.